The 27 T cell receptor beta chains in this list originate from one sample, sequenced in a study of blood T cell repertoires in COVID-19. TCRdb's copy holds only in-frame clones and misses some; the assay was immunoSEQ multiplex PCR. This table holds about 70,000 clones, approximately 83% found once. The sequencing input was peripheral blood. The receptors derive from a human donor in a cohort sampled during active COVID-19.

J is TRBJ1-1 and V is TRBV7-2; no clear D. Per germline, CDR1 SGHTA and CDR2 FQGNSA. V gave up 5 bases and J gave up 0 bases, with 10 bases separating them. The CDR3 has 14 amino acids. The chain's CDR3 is CASSPLAVNTEAFF. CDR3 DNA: TGTGCCAGCAGCCCCCTGGCAGTGAACACTGAAGCTTTCTTT.

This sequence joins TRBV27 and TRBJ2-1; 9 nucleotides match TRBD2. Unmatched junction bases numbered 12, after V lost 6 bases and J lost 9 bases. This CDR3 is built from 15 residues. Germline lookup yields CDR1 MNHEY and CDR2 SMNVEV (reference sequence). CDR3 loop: CASSSPGLAGIEQFF. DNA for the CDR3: TGTGCCAGCAGCTCCCCCGGGCTAGCGGGGATTGAGCAGTTCTTC.

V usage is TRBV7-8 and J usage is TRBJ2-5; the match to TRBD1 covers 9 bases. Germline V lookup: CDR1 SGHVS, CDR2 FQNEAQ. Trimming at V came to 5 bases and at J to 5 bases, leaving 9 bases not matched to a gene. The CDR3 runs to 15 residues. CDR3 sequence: CASSPRGDRVETQYF. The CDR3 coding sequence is TGTGCCAGCAGCCCGAGGGGGGACAGGGTCGAGACCCAGTACTTC. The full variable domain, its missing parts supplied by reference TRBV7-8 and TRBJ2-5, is GAGVSQSPRYKVAKRGQDVALRCDPISGHVSLFWYQQALGQGPEFLTYFQNEAQLDKSGLPSDRFFAERPEGSVSTLKIQRTQQEDSAVYLCASSPRGDRVETQYFGPGTRLLVL.

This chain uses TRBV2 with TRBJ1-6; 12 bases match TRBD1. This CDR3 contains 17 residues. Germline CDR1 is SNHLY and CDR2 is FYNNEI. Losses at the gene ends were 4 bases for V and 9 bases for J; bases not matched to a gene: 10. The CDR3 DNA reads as TGTGCCAGCAGTGCCCCCACCGGGACAGGGGGCGGTTCACCCCTCCACTTT. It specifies CASSAPTGTGGGSPLHF.

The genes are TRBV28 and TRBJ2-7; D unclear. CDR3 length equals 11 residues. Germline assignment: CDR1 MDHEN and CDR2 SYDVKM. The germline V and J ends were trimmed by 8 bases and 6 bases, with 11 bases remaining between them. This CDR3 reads CASRGEPEQYF. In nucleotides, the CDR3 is TGTGCCAGCCGCGGTGAACCCGAGCAGTACTTC.

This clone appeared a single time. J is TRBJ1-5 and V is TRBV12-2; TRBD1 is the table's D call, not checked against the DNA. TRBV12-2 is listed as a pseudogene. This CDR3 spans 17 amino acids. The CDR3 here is CASRLDPGDSTNQPQHF. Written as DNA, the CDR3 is TGTGCAAGTCGCTTAGACCCTGGGGACAGCACCAATCAGCCCCAGCATTTT.

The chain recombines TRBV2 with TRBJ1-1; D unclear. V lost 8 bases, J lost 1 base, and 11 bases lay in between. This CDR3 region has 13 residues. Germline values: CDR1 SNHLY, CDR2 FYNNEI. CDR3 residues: CASLGRRNTEAFF. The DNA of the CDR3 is TGTGCCAGCTTGGGCCGCCGGAACACTGAAGCTTTCTTT.

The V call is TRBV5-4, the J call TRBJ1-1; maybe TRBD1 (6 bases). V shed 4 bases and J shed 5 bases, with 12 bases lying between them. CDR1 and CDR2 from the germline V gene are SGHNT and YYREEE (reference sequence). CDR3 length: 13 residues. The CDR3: CASSPNRVTEAFF. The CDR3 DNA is TGTGCCAGCAGCCCGAACAGGGTGACTGAAGCTTTCTTT.

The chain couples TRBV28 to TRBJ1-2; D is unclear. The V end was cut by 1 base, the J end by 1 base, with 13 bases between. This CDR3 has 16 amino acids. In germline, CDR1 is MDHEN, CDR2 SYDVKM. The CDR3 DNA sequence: TGTGCCAGCAGTTTATCCTCGGGATGGGGTAACTATGGCTACACCTTC. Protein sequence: CASSLSSGWGNYGYTF.

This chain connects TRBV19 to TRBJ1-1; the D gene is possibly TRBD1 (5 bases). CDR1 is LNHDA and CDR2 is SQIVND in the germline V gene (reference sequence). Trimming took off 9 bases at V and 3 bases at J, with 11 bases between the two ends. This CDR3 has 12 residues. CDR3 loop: CASSQGDTEAFF. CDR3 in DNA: TGTGCCAGCAGCCAGGGTGACACTGAAGCTTTCTTT.

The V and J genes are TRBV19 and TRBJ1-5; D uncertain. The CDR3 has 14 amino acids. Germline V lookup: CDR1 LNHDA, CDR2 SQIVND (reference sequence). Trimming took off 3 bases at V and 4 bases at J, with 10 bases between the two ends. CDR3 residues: CASSIPRINQPQHF. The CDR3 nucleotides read TGTGCCAGTAGTATCCCCAGGATAAATCAGCCCCAGCATTTT.

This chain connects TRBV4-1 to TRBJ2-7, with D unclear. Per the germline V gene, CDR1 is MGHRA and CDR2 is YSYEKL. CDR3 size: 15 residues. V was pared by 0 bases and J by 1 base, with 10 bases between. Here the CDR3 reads CASSQDPWSSYEQYF. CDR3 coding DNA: TGCGCCAGCAGCCAAGATCCGTGGAGTTCCTACGAGCAGTACTTC.

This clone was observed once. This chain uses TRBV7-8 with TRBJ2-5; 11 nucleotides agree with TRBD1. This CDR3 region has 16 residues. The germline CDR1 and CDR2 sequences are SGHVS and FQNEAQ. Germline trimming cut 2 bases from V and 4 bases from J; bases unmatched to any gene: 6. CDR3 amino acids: CASSLSGTGGRETQYF. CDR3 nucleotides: TGTGCCAGCAGCTTAAGTGGGACAGGGGGAAGAGAGACCCAGTACTTC.

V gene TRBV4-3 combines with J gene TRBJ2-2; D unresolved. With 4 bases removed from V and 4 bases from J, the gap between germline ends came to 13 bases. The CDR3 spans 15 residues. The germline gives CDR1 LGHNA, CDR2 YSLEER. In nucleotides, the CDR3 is TGCGCCAGCAGCCCCCAGTCAAGAGGCACCGGGGAGCTGTTTTTT. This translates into CASSPQSRGTGELFF.

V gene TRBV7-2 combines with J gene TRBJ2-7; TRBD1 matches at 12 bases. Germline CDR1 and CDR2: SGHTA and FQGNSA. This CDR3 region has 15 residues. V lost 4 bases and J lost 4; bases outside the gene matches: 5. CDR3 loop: CASSWGQGAGYEQYF. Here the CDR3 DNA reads TGTGCCAGCAGCTGGGGACAGGGGGCAGGGTACGAGCAGTACTTC. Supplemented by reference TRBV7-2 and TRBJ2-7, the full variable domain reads GAGVSQSPSNKVTEKGKDVELRCDPISGHTALYWYRQSLGQGLEFLIYFQGNSAPDKSGLPSDRFSAERTGGSVSTLTIQRTQQEDSAVYLCASSWGQGAGYEQYFGPGTRLTVT.

The CDR3 bases are TGTGCCAGCAGTTACTCTGAGGGAAAGAGCACAGATACGCAGTATTTT. This encodes CASSYSEGKSTDTQYF. This chain joins TRBV6-5 and TRBJ2-3; possibly TRBD2 for D (5 bases). CDR3 length: 16 amino acids. The V gene's germline CDR1 is MNHEY and CDR2 SVGAGI. V was pared by 0 bases and J by 0 bases, with 10 bases between.

CDR3 in amino acids: CASSLLFGEASSYEQYF. For the CDR3, the DNA is TGTGCCAGCAGCTTGTTATTCGGGGAAGCGAGCTCCTACGAGCAGTACTTC. This chain connects TRBV5-5 to TRBJ2-7; weak D call: TRBD2 (5 bases). The V end was cut by 1 base, the J end by 0 bases, with 17 bases between. The germline V gene encodes CDR1 SGHKS and CDR2 YYEKEE (reference sequence). This CDR3 is 17 amino acids long.

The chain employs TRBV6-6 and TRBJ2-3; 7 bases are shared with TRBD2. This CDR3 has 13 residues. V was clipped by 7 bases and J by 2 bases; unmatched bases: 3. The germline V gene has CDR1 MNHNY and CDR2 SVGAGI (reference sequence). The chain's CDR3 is CASTLAATDTQYF. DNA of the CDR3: TGTGCCAGCACGCTAGCGGCCACAGATACGCAGTATTTT.

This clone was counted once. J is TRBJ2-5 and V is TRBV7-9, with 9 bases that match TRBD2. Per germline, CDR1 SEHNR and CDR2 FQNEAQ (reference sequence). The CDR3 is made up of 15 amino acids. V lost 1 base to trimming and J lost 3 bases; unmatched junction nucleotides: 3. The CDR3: CASSLVAGGEETQYF. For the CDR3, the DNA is TGTGCCAGCAGCTTAGTGGCGGGGGGGGAAGAGACCCAGTACTTC. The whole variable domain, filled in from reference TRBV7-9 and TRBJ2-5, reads DTGVSQNPRHKITKRGQNVTFRCDPISEHNRLYWYRQTLGQGPEFLTYFQNEAQLEKSRLLSDRFSAERPKGSFSTLEIQRTEQGDSAMYLCASSLVAGGEETQYFGPGTRLLVL.

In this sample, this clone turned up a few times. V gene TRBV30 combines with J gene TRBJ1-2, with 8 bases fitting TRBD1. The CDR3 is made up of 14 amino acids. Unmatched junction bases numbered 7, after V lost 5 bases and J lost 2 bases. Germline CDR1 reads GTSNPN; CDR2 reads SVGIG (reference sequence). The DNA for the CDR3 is TGTGCCTGGTACCCGGGACAGGAAAACTATGGCTACACCTTC. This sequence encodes CAWYPGQENYGYTF. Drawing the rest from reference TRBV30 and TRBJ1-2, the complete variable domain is SQTIHQWPATLVQPVGSPLSLECTVEGTSNPNLYWYRQAAGRGLQLLFYSVGIGQISSEVPQNLSASRPQDRQFILSSKKLLLSDSGFYLCAWYPGQENYGYTFGSGTRLTVV.

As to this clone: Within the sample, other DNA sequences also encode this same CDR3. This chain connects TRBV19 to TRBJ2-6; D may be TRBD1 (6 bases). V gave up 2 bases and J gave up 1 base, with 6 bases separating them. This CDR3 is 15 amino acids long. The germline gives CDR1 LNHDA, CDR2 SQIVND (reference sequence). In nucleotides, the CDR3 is TGTGCCAGTAGTATAAGGGGGTCTGGGGCCAACGTCCTGACTTTC. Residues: CASSIRGSGANVLTF.

The CDR3 DNA reads as TGTGCCAGCAGTTTAATCGGACAGGCCCCTTCCTACAATGAGCAGTTCTTC. Protein: CASSLIGQAPSYNEQFF. The chain has TRBV27 and TRBJ2-1, with TRBD1 identical over 7 bases. The CDR3 length is 17 residues. The J segment lost 1 base and the V segment lost 2 bases, leaving 8 bases of the junction unmatched. Germline V gene sequence: CDR1 MNHEY, CDR2 SMNVEV (reference sequence).

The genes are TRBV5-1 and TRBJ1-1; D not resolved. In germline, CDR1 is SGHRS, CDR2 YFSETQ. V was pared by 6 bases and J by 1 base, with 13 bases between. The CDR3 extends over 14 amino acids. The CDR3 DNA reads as TGCGCCAGCAATATCGTTCCCCCGAACACTGAAGCTTTCTTT. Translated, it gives CASNIVPPNTEAFF.

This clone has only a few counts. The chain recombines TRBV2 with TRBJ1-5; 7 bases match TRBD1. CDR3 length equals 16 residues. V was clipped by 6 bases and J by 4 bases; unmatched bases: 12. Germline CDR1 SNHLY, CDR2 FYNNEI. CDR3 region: CASSPRQGWGNQPQHF. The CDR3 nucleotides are TGTGCCAGCAGCCCGAGACAGGGCTGGGGGAATCAGCCCCAGCATTTT.

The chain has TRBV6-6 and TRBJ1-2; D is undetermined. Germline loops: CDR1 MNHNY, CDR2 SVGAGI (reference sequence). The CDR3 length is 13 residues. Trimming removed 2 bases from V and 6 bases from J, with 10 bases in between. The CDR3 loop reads CASSYLGRDGYTF. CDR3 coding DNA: TGTGCCAGCAGTTACCTTGGGAGAGATGGCTACACCTTC.

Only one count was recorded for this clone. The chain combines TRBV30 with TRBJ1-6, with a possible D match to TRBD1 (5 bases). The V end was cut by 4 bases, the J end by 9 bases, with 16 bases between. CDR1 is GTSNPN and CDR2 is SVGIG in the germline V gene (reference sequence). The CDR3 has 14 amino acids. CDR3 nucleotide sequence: TGTGCCTGGACCTCGGGGGGGGGAGGTTCACCCCTCCACTTT. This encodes CAWTSGGGGSPLHF.

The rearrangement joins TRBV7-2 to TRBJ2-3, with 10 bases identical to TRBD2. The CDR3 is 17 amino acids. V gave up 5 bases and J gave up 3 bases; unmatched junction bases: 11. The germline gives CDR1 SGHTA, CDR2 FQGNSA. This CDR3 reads CASSITSSGGLTDTQYF. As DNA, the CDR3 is TGTGCCAGCAGCATAACTTCTAGCGGGGGATTGACAGATACGCAGTATTTT.